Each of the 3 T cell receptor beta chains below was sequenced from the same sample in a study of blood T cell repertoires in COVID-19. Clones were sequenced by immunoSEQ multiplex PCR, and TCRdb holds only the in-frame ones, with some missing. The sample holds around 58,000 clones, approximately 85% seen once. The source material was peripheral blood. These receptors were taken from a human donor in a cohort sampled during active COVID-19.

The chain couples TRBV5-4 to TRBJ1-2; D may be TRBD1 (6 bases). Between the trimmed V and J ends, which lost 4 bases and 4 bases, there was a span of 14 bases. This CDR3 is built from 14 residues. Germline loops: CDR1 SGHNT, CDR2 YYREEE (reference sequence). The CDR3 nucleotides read TGTGCCAGCAGCAGAACAGGGATGGTCTATGGCTACACCTTC. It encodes CASSRTGMVYGYTF.

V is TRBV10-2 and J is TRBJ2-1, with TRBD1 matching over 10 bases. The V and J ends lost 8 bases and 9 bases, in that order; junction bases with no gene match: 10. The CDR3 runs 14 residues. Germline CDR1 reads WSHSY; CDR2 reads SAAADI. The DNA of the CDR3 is TGCGCCAGCGACCGGGACAGGGGAATGGGTGAGCAGTTCTTC. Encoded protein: CASDRDRGMGEQFF.

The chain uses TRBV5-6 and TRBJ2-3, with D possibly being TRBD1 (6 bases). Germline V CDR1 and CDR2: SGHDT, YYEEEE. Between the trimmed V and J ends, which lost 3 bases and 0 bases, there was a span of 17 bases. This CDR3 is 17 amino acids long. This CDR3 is CASSSDRGTVSTDTQYF. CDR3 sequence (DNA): TGTGCCAGCAGCTCGGATAGGGGGACGGTAAGCACAGATACGCAGTATTTT. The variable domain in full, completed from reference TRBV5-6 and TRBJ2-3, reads DAGVTQSPTHLIKTRGQQVTLRCSPKSGHDTVSWYQQALGQGPQFIFQYYEEEERQRGNFPDRFSGHQFPNYSSELNVNALLLGDSALYLCASSSDRGTVSTDTQYFGPGTRLTVL.